Below are 18 T cell receptor beta chains sequenced from a single sample in a study of CD4 T cells in relation to SARS-CoV-2 and coronaviruses. Method: immunoSEQ multiplex PCR; TCRdb's copy keeps in-frame clones and lacks some. The data hold nearly 70,000 clones, with roughly 93% observed a single time. CD4+ T cells from unexposed donors were obtained before the COVID-19 pandemic (2011-2018). Material: naive CD4+ T cells from PBMCs. Subset described: naive CD4+ T cells isolated by negative enrichment. These receptors all stem from a human donor in good health.

The chain links TRBV27 to TRBJ2-6; D remains ambiguous. In germline, CDR1 is MNHEY, CDR2 SMNVEV (reference sequence). The ends were cut back, 5 bases at V and 0 bases at J, with 8 bases in the middle. This CDR3 is built from 15 residues. In DNA, the CDR3 is TGTGCCAGCAGTACACCCAGCTCTGGGGCCAACGTCCTGACTTTC. Amino acids: CASSTPSSGANVLTF. Drawing the rest from reference TRBV27 and TRBJ2-6, the complete variable domain is EAQVTQNPRYLITVTGKKLTVTCSQNMNHEYMSWYRQDPGLGLRQIYYSMNVEVTDKGDVPEGYKVSRKEKRNFPLILESPSPNQTSLYFCASSTPSSGANVLTFGAGSRLTVL.

This chain uses TRBV5-1 with TRBJ2-1, with TRBD1 matching 7 bases. The junction had 2 bases not matched to a gene; V was cut back by 4 bases and J by 1 base. CDR3 length: 14 amino acids. Germline CDR1 reads SGHRS; CDR2 reads YFSETQ. CDR3 nucleotides: TGCGCCAGCAGCGAACAGGGGTCCTACAATGAGCAGTTCTTC. This codes for CASSEQGSYNEQFF.

V and J are TRBV9 and TRBJ2-7; the D call may be TRBD1 or TRBD2 (6 bases each). There are 12 residues in the CDR3. Looked up from germline, CDR1 is SGDLS and CDR2 is YYNGEE. Trimming shortened V by 7 bases and J by 2 bases, and 10 bases separated the two germline ends. CDR3: CASVGGTYEQYF. The CDR3 nucleotides are TGTGCCAGCGTGGGGGGCACCTACGAGCAGTACTTC.

This sequence joins TRBV18 and TRBJ1-3; the D gene is possibly TRBD1 (5 bases). CDR1 and CDR2 from the germline V gene are KGHSH and LQKENI. There are 18 residues in the CDR3. The V end lost 3 bases, the J end lost 0 bases, and 18 bases lay between the germline ends. The CDR3, as DNA: TGTGCCAGCTCACCCGGGGGAAGATTAACCTTCTCTGGAAACACCATATATTTT. This encodes CASSPGGRLTFSGNTIYF. The entire variable domain, with the rest obtained from reference TRBV18 and TRBJ1-3, is as follows: NAGVMQNPRHLVRRRGQEARLRCSPMKGHSHVYWYRQLPEEGLKFMVYLQKENIIDESGMPKERFSAEFPKEGPSILRIQQVVRGDSAAYFCASSPGGRLTFSGNTIYFGEGSWLTVV.

This chain connects TRBV24-1 to TRBJ2-4, with 8 nucleotides matching TRBD1. Germline V lookup: CDR1 KGHDR, CDR2 SFDVKD. Trimming removed 4 bases from V and 0 bases from J; junction bases left unmatched: 4. This CDR3 spans 16 amino acids. CDR3 residues: CATSDAGTGAKNIQYF. CDR3 in DNA: TGTGCCACCAGTGACGCCGGGACAGGAGCCAAAAACATTCAGTACTTC.

This clone was detected only once. This chain joins TRBV5-6 and TRBJ1-2, with D tentatively TRBD1 (6 bases). Trimming removed 4 bases at V and 2 bases at J, with 15 bases between. The length of the CDR3 is 15 residues. The V gene's germline CDR1 is SGHDT and CDR2 YYEEEE. The CDR3 sequence: CASSLGQFRNYGYTF. The CDR3 DNA follows: TGTGCCAGCAGCCTAGGACAGTTCCGCAACTATGGCTACACCTTC. Together with reference TRBV5-6 and TRBJ1-2, the CDR3 gives the full variable domain: DAGVTQSPTHLIKTRGQQVTLRCSPKSGHDTVSWYQQALGQGPQFIFQYYEEEERQRGNFPDRFSGHQFPNYSSELNVNALLLGDSALYLCASSLGQFRNYGYTFGSGTRLTVV.

This sequence joins TRBV4-1 and TRBJ1-2; 9 bases match TRBD1. Trimming cost V 2 bases and J 2 bases; bases outside gene matches: 15. Germline V lookup: CDR1 MGHRA, CDR2 YSYEKL. The CDR3 is made up of 19 amino acids. The CDR3 nucleotides read TGCGCCAGCAGCCAATCTCGAGTGGGACAGGGAGGTGGGAACTATGGCTACACCTTC. Its protein product is CASSQSRVGQGGGNYGYTF.

The rearrangement uses TRBV3-1 (or the pseudogene TRBV3-2) and TRBJ1-1, with unresolved D. Germline V gene lookup returns CDR1 LGHDT and CDR2 YNNKEL (reference sequence). The length of the CDR3 is 13 residues. V was clipped by 4 bases and J by 5 bases, with 11 bases between them. The CDR3 reads CASSPSVETEAFF. CDR3 coding DNA: TGTGCCAGCAGCCCCTCGGTGGAGACTGAAGCTTTCTTT.

This rearrangement joins TRBV6-2 or TRBV6-3 to TRBJ1-5; D unresolved. V was trimmed by 0 bases and J by 0 bases, leaving 15 bases between them. Germline V gene sequence: CDR1 MNHEY, CDR2 SVGEGT. The CDR3 has 18 residues. CDR3 nucleotide sequence: TGTGCCAGCAGTTACTCGATGTGGTCAGCTTTTAGCAATCAGCCCCAGCATTTT. Translated: CASSYSMWSAFSNQPQHF.

The V and J genes are TRBV5-4 and TRBJ1-6; D not resolved. Germline CDR1 SGHNT, CDR2 YYREEE (reference sequence). Deletions cut 0 bases from V and 0 bases from J, with 7 bases between. The CDR3 consists of 16 residues. In DNA form, the CDR3 reads TGTGCCAGCAGCTTGGGGGTCAGCTCCTATAATTCACCCCTCCACTTT. Its protein is CASSLGVSSYNSPLHF.

V usage is TRBV3-1 (or the pseudogene TRBV3-2) and J usage is TRBJ1-5; D is unresolved. Germline lookup yields CDR1 LGHDT and CDR2 YNNKEL (reference sequence). CDR3 length equals 14 residues. V lost 0 bases and J lost 4, with 7 bases in between. The CDR3 DNA sequence: TGTGCCAGCAGCCAAGACGGGGAGAATCAGCCCCAGCATTTT. Translation gives CASSQDGENQPQHF.

The rearrangement joins TRBV20-1 to TRBJ1-6; D is ambiguous. Trimming removed 3 bases from V and 1 base from J, with 10 bases in between. CDR1 is DFQATT, CDR2 SNEGSKA, per germline (reference sequence). This CDR3 contains 15 residues. In DNA, the CDR3 is TGCAGTGCTAGTAGGGAAGGGTCCTATAATTCACCCCTCCACTTT. Its protein product is CSASREGSYNSPLHF.

This clone has just a few counts. The CDR3 loop reads CASSDARGQSSYEQYF. DNA for the CDR3: TGCGCCAGCAGTGATGCCAGGGGTCAAAGCTCCTACGAGCAGTACTTC. V and J are TRBV10-1 and TRBJ2-7; maybe TRBD1 (6 bases). The CDR3 has 16 amino acids. Germline-derived CDR1 and CDR2 are WNHNN and SYGVQD (reference sequence). Trimming removed 3 bases from V and 0 bases from J, with 15 bases in between.

The rearrangement joins TRBV6-2 or TRBV6-3 to TRBJ2-3; TRBD2 matches at 10 bases. The V segment lost 1 base and the J segment 2 bases; nucleotides outside the gene matches: 6. Germline V gene lookup returns CDR1 MNHEY and CDR2 SVGEGT. This CDR3 region has 17 residues. The chain's CDR3 is CASSYFPSGGNTDTQYF. DNA of the CDR3: TGTGCCAGCAGTTACTTCCCTAGCGGGGGAAACACAGATACGCAGTATTTT.

The chain links TRBV6-5 to TRBJ1-3, with TRBD1 as a possible D gene (5 bases). Germline lookup yields CDR1 MNHEY and CDR2 SVGAGI. Deletions cut 2 bases from V and 8 bases from J, with 10 bases between. The CDR3 contains 13 residues. CDR3 amino acids: CASSYTTEDTIYF. The DNA for the CDR3 is TGTGCCAGCAGTTACACGACAGAAGACACCATATATTTT.

This sequence joins TRBV10-3 and TRBJ2-3; 9 nucleotides line up with TRBD2. V gave up 3 bases and J gave up 6 bases; unmatched junction bases: 10. CDR3 length equals 16 residues. Looked up from germline, CDR1 is ENHRY and CDR2 is SYGVKD. In DNA, the CDR3 is TGTGCCATCAGTGATGGGGCGGGAGGGGCTCGGGATACGCAGTATTTT. Its protein is CAISDGAGGARDTQYF.

The rearrangement joins TRBV5-4 to TRBJ2-1; 9 bases are a match to TRBD2. Germline CDR1 and CDR2: SGHNT and YYREEE (reference sequence). This CDR3 has 15 amino acids. The junction had 3 bases not matched to a gene; V was cut back by 0 bases and J by 5 bases. In nucleotides, the CDR3 is TGTGCCAGCAGCTTGGCTGCGGGAGGGGACAATGAGCAGTTCTTC. Encoded protein: CASSLAAGGDNEQFF. The variable domain in full, with the rest retrieved from reference TRBV5-4 and TRBJ2-1, is ETGVTQSPTHLIKTRGQQVTLRCSSQSGHNTVSWYQQALGQGPQFIFQYYREEENGRGNFPPRFSGLQFPNYSSELNVNALELDDSALYLCASSLAAGGDNEQFFGPGTRLTVL.

A remark on this clone: Mismatch with germline at one junction end may stem from a read error. The chain is built from TRBV5-1 and TRBJ2-7; a weak D match, TRBD1 (6 bases). CDR1 is SGHRS and CDR2 is YFSETQ in the germline V gene. The CDR3 is made up of 11 amino acids. DNA for the CDR3: TGCGCCAGCAGTGACCGGGACATGGAGTCCTTC. Amino acids: CASSDRDMESF.